These 18 T cell receptor beta chains were sequenced from one sample in a study of blood T cell repertoires in COVID-19 (dated by TCRdb to 2020 to 2022). Receptor amplification or capture employed the immunoSEQ multiplex PCR assay. Imported from immuneACCESS, the table was reduced by TCRdb to in-frame sequences with V and J called. These copies leave out some clones; in studies compared against another copy, an unresolved V gene accounts for under half, and the cause of the remainder is not known. A total of 220,000 or so clones appear in this sample, 70% to 90% of them only once. The ten most abundant clones make up over 12% of the sample. The specimen sequenced was PBMCs or T cells enriched from blood (not recorded which). These receptors came from a woman between 50 and 59 years old with acute COVID-19.

V and J are TRBV6-5 and TRBJ1-5; 11 bases map to TRBD1. The trim removed 5 bases at V and 7 bases at J, leaving 7 bases unmatched. Germline loops: CDR1 MNHEY, CDR2 SVGAGI. The CDR3 covers 15 residues. CDR3 sequence (DNA): TGTGCCAGCAGTCGAGGGGACAGGGGGTACCAGCCCCAGCATTTT. Translating gives CASSRGDRGYQPQHF.

The chain recombines TRBV13 with TRBJ2-7; 12 bases fit TRBD2. Germline values: CDR1 PRHDT, CDR2 FYEKMQ (reference sequence). This CDR3 is 15 amino acids long. The junction had 1 base not matched to a gene; V was cut back by 4 bases and J by 0 bases. The CDR3 region has the DNA TGTGCCAGCAGCTCGACTAGCGGGAGCTCCTACGAGCAGTACTTC. It is translated as CASSSTSGSSYEQYF. The full variable domain, rest sourced from reference TRBV13 and TRBJ2-7, is AAGVIQSPRHLIKEKRETATLKCYPIPRHDTVYWYQQGPGQDPQFLISFYEKMQSDKGSIPDRFSAQQFSDYHSELNMSSLELGDSALYFCASSSTSGSSYEQYFGPGTRLTVT.

This chain joins TRBV28 and TRBJ2-1, with TRBD2 matching 9 bases. The V gene's germline CDR1 is MDHEN and CDR2 SYDVKM. V dropped 6 bases and J dropped 5; count of bases not matched to a gene: 8. The CDR3 has 15 residues. The CDR3 spells CASRKPSGTHNEQFF. The CDR3 DNA reads as TGTGCCAGCAGGAAACCTAGCGGGACCCACAATGAGCAGTTCTTC.

The V gene is TRBV7-9, the J gene TRBJ1-6; the D gene is possibly TRBD1 (6 bases). Trimming stripped 11 bases from V and 8 bases from J, with 16 bases between. CDR3 length: 13 amino acids. Per the germline V gene, CDR1 is SEHNR and CDR2 is FQNEAQ (reference sequence). The DNA for the CDR3 is TGTGCCTCACAGGGTTCGAGGGATTCACCCCTCCACTTT. Translating it yields CASQGSRDSPLHF.

The chain recombines TRBV27 with TRBJ2-7, with 7 nucleotides matching TRBD2. This CDR3 is built from 14 residues. In germline, CDR1 is MNHEY, CDR2 SMNVEV (reference sequence). V dropped 8 bases and J dropped 2; count of bases not matched to a gene: 9. This CDR3 is CASSIGTTTYEQYF. The CDR3 region has the DNA TGTGCCAGCTCAATAGGGACTACGACCTACGAGCAGTACTTC.

The rearrangement links TRBV3-1 (or the pseudogene TRBV3-2) to TRBJ2-1; 9 bases agree with TRBD2. Germline CDR1 reads LGHDT; CDR2 reads YNNKEL (reference sequence). Germline trimming cut 8 bases from V and 1 base from J; bases unmatched to any gene: 6. The CDR3 spans 15 residues. CDR3 amino acids: CASGRTSASYNEQFF. In DNA, the CDR3 is TGTGCCAGCGGACGGACTAGCGCTTCCTACAATGAGCAGTTCTTC.

V gene TRBV27 combines with J gene TRBJ1-5; 11 positions match TRBD1. The CDR3 runs 15 residues. J was trimmed by 4 bases and V by 5 bases; bases with no gene match: 4. Germline values: CDR1 MNHEY, CDR2 SMNVEV (reference sequence). The CDR3 sequence: CASSPGQGVNQPQHF. CDR3 bases: TGTGCCAGCAGTCCGGGACAGGGGGTGAATCAGCCCCAGCATTTT.

This clone was counted between two and nine times. This chain links TRBV15 with TRBJ2-5; 8 positions match TRBD2. The junction had 9 bases not matched to a gene; V was cut back by 1 base and J by 5 bases. Per the germline V gene, CDR1 is LNHNV and CDR2 is YYDKDF (reference sequence). CDR3 size: 16 residues. In DNA form, the CDR3 reads TGTGCCACCAGCAGAGGGGCCGGGAGGGCCCCGGAGACCCAGTACTTC. This gives the protein CATSRGAGRAPETQYF.

The sample holds many counts of this clone. The chain is built from TRBV6-5 and TRBJ1-2, with no clear D. V shed 0 bases and J shed 1 base, with 12 bases lying between them. The CDR3 sequence is 16 residues long. Germline V gene data show CDR1 as MNHEY and CDR2 as SVGAGI. CDR3 coding DNA: TGTGCCAGCAGTTACTCGATTTGGGAGCTTAACTATGGCTACACCTTC. This encodes CASSYSIWELNYGYTF.

This sequence joins TRBV27 and TRBJ2-1; 7 bases line up with TRBD1. Trimming at V came to 5 bases and at J to 6 bases, leaving 13 bases not matched to a gene. CDR3 size: 16 residues. Per germline, CDR1 MNHEY and CDR2 SMNVEV (reference sequence). The CDR3 bases are TGTGCCAGCAGTCCCCCCCCCGGCAGGGGGATCAATGAGCAGTTCTTC. Encoded protein: CASSPPPGRGINEQFF.

The chain has TRBV27 and TRBJ2-5; 8 nucleotides match TRBD2. The CDR3 has 14 residues. Trimming took 6 bases from V and 2 from J; bases not matched to a gene: 5. Germline CDR1 reads MNHEY; CDR2 reads SMNVEV (reference sequence). The CDR3 sequence: CASSLAGRQETQYF. Written as DNA, the CDR3 is TGTGCCAGCAGCCTAGCGGGTCGACAAGAGACCCAGTACTTC.

This chain links TRBV6-5 with TRBJ2-7; D call uncertain. This CDR3 contains 15 residues. V was trimmed by 5 bases and J by 2 bases, leaving 16 bases between them. The germline CDR1 and CDR2 sequences are MNHEY and SVGAGI. The CDR3 sequence: CASSPRRISPYEQYF. The CDR3, as DNA: TGTGCCAGCAGTCCAAGGAGAATTTCTCCCTACGAGCAGTACTTC.

This clone was picked up a small number of times. The gene calls are TRBV2 and TRBJ1-5, with a possible D match to TRBD1 (5 bases). Trimming stripped 5 bases from V and 5 bases from J, with 16 bases between. The CDR3 is made up of 15 amino acids. The germline CDR1 and CDR2 sequences are SNHLY and FYNNEI. CDR3 in amino acids: CASSPRVVGHQPQHF. CDR3 in DNA: TGTGCCAGCAGTCCCAGGGTAGTAGGGCATCAGCCCCAGCATTTT.

This chain uses TRBV18 with TRBJ1-1; a possible D gene is TRBD1 (5 bases). V was cut by 3 bases and J by 11 bases, with 13 bases left in between. Germline V gives CDR1 KGHSH, CDR2 LQKENI. The CDR3 spans 12 residues. The CDR3 bases are TGTGCCAGCTCACCGAGGGAGGGGAATGCTTTCTTT. Amino acid sequence: CASSPREGNAFF.

The CDR3 bases are TGTGCCAGCAGTCTACTAGCGGGCACCGGGGAGCTGTTTTTT. Its protein product is CASSLLAGTGELFF. The chain carries TRBV6-4 and TRBJ2-2, with 9 bases fitting TRBD2. This CDR3 region has 14 residues. Per germline, CDR1 MRHNA and CDR2 SNTAGT. After removal of 5 bases from V and 4 bases from J, the junction contained 2 bases not matched to a gene.

V usage is TRBV6-2 or TRBV6-3 and J usage is TRBJ2-3, with 7 bases matching TRBD2. The CDR3 consists of 17 residues. The germline V gene has CDR1 MNHEY and CDR2 SVGEGT. Unmatched junction bases numbered 10, after V lost 4 bases and J lost 0 bases. The CDR3 bases are TGTGCCAGCAGTTTCCTCCTAGCGGATTCTAGCACAGATACGCAGTATTTT. This sequence encodes CASSFLLADSSTDTQYF.

The chain links TRBV7-8 to TRBJ1-6, with 7 bases matching TRBD1. The germline gives CDR1 SGHVS, CDR2 FQNEAQ. The J segment lost 7 bases and the V segment lost 3 bases, leaving 9 bases of the junction unmatched. The CDR3 contains 16 residues. CDR3 nucleotide sequence: TGTGCCAGCAGCTTTCAGGGGGAAGTTAAGAATTCACCCCTCCACTTT. It encodes CASSFQGEVKNSPLHF.

The gene calls are TRBV18 and TRBJ1-3, with 9 nucleotides matching TRBD1. The V and J ends lost 5 bases and 0 bases, in that order; junction bases with no gene match: 8. Germline-derived CDR1 and CDR2 are KGHSH and LQKENI. The CDR3 is made up of 17 amino acids. The CDR3 region is CASSTRTGAYSGNTIYF. Written as DNA, the CDR3 is TGTGCCAGCTCAACGAGGACAGGGGCGTACTCTGGAAACACCATATATTTT.